This TCR beta chain was sequenced during a study of blood T cell repertoires in COVID-19. Study as a whole: The United States, Italy and Spain provided the acute and convalescent COVID-19 samples. PBMCs, B-cell-depleted T cells, or T cells were the source of the cDNA or gDNA that made up the material.

Under the authors' procedure: For nucleated cells, counts were estimated from reference gene primer amplification. Profiling relied on immunoSEQ multiplex PCR, and the TCRdb table lists in-frame clones only, not all of them. The V and J calls and clone size come from that table; D and trimming were worked out from the DNA. The repertoire holds 90,000 to 150,000 clones, with over 75% as singletons. The sequence was obtained from a man older than 75 with acute or convalescent COVID-19. Sequencing was carried out using peripheral blood.

The CDR3 DNA sequence: TGTGCCAGCAGCCCAGCGGGAGGGCCTTACGAGCAGTACTTC. As protein: CASSPAGGPYEQYF. V gene TRBV7-2 combines with J gene TRBJ2-7, with TRBD2 matching 10 bases. Trimming removed 5 bases from V and 4 bases from J; junction bases left unmatched: 5. Germline V gives CDR1 SGHTA, CDR2 FQGNSA. CDR3 length: 14 amino acids.